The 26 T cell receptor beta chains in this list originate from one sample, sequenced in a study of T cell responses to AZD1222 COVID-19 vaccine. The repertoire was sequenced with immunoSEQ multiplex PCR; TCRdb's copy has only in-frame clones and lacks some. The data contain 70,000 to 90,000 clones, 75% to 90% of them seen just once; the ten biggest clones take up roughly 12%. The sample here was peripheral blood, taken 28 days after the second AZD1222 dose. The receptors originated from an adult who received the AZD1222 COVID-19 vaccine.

CDR3: CASSEGENYGYTF. For the CDR3, the DNA is TGTGCCAGCAGCGAGGGGGAAAACTATGGCTACACCTTC. The chain couples TRBV13 to TRBJ1-2; D may be TRBD1 (6 bases). Germline CDR1 reads PRHDT; CDR2 reads FYEKMQ (reference sequence). Trimming shortened V by 5 bases and J by 2 bases, and 9 bases separated the two germline ends. The length of the CDR3 is 13 residues. The full variable domain, rest sourced from reference TRBV13 and TRBJ1-2, is AAGVIQSPRHLIKEKRETATLKCYPIPRHDTVYWYQQGPGQDPQFLISFYEKMQSDKGSIPDRFSAQQFSDYHSELNMSSLELGDSALYFCASSEGENYGYTFGSGTRLTVV.

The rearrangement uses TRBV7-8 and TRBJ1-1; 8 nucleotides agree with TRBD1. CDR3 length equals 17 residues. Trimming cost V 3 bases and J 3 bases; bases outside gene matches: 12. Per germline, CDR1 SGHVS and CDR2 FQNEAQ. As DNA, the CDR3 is TGTGCCAGCAGCTTGTCCGGGACAGGACCCTTAGACACTGAAGCTTTCTTT. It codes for CASSLSGTGPLDTEAFF.

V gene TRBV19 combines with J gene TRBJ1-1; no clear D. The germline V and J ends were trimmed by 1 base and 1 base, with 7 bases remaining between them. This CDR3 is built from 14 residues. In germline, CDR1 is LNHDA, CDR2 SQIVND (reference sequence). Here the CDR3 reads CASSIGWGNTEAFF. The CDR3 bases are TGTGCCAGTAGTATAGGTTGGGGGAACACTGAAGCTTTCTTT.

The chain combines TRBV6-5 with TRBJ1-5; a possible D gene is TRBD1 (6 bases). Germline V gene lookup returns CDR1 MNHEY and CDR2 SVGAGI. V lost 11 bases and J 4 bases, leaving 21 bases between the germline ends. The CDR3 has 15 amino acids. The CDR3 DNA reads TGTGCCGGAGACTTGGGGCAGGGGAGAAATCAGCCCCAGCATTTT. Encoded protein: CAGDLGQGRNQPQHF.

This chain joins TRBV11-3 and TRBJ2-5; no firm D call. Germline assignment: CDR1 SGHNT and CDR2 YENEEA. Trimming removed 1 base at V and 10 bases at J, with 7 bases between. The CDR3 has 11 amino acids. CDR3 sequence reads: CASSLGVYQYF. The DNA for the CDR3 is TGTGCCAGCAGCTTAGGGGTCTACCAGTACTTC. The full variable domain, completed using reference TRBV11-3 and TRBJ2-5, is EAGVVQSPRYKIIEKKQPVAFWCNPISGHNTLYWYLQNLGQGPELLIRYENEEAVDDSQLPKDRFSAERLKGVDSTLKIQPAELGDSAVYLCASSLGVYQYFGPGTRLLVL.

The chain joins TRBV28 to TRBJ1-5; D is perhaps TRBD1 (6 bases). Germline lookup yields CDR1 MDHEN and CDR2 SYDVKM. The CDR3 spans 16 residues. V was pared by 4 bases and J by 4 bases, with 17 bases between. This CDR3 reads CASSSGTTGHNQPQHF. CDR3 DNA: TGTGCCAGCAGTTCAGGGACGACAGGTCATAATCAGCCCCAGCATTTT.

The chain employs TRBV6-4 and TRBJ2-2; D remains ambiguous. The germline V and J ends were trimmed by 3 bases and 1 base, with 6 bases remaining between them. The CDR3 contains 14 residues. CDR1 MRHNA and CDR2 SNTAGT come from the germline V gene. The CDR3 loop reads CASSEILNTGELFF. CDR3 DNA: TGTGCCAGCAGTGAGATATTGAACACCGGGGAGCTGTTTTTT.

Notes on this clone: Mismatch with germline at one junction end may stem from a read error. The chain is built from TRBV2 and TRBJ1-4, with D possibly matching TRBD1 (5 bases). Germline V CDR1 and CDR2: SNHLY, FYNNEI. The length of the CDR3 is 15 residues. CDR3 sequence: CASSEGTGTNEKLFF. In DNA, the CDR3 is TGTGCCAGCAGCGAAGGGACCGGGACGAATGAAAAACTGTTTTTT.

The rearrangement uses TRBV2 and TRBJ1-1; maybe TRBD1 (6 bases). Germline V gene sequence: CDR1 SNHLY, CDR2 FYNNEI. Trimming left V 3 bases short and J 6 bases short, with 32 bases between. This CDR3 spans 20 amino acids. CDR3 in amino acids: CASSDTGTWSERRRDSEAFF. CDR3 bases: TGTGCCAGCAGTGATACCGGGACATGGAGTGAGCGACGTCGAGACTCTGAAGCTTTCTTT. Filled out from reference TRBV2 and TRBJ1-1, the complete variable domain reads EPEVTQTPSHQVTQMGQEVILRCVPISNHLYFYWYRQILGQKVEFLVSFYNNEISEKSEIFDDQFSVERPDGSNFTLKIRSTKLEDSAMYFCASSDTGTWSERRRDSEAFFGQGTRLTVV.

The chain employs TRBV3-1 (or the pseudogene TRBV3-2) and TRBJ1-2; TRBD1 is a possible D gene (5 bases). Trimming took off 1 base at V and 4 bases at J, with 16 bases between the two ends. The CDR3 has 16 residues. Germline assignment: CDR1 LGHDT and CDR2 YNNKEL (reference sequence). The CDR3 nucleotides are TGTGCCAGCAGCCAAGCCCACACCGGGACTGCCTATGGCTACACCTTC. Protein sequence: CASSQAHTGTAYGYTF.

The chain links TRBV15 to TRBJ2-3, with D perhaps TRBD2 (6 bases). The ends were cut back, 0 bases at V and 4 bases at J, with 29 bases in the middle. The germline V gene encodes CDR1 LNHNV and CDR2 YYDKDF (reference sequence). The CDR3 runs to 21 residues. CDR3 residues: CATSREVFAGTRPRVPDTQYF. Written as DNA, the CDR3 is TGTGCCACCAGCAGAGAAGTATTCGCGGGAACCCGACCTAGGGTGCCAGATACGCAGTATTTT.

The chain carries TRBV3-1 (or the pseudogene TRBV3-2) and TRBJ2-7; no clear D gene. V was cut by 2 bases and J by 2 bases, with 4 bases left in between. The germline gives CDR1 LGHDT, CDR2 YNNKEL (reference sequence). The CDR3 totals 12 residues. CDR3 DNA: TGTGCCAGCAGCCAAACCCCCTACGAGCAGTACTTC. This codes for CASSQTPYEQYF.

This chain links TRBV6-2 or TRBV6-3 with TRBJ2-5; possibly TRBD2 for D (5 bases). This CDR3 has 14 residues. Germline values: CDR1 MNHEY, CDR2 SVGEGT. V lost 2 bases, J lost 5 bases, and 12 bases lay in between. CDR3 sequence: CASSYDLSGETQYF. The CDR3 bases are TGTGCCAGCAGTTACGACTTATCGGGGGAGACCCAGTACTTC.

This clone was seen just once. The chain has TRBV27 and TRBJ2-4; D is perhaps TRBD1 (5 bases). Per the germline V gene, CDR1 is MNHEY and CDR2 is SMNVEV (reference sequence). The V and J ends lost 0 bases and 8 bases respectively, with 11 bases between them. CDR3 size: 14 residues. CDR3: CASSLSKGWDIQYF. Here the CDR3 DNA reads TGTGCCAGCAGTTTATCAAAGGGGTGGGACATTCAGTACTTC.

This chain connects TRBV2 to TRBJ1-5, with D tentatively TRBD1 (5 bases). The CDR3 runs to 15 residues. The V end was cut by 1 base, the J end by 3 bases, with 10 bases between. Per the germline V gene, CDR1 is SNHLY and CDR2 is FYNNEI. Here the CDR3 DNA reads TGTGCCAGCAGTGAAGTATCAGGGCCCAATCAGCCCCAGCATTTT. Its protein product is CASSEVSGPNQPQHF. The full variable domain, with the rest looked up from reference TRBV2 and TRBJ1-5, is EPEVTQTPSHQVTQMGQEVILRCVPISNHLYFYWYRQILGQKVEFLVSFYNNEISEKSEIFDDQFSVERPDGSNFTLKIRSTKLEDSAMYFCASSEVSGPNQPQHFGDGTRLSIL.

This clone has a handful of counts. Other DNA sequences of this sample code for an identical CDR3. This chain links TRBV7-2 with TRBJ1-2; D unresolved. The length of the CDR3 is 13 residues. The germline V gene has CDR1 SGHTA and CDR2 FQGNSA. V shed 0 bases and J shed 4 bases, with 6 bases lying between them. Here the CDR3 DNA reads TGTGCCAGCAGCTTAGCGGGTCTCTATGGCTACACCTTC. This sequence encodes CASSLAGLYGYTF.

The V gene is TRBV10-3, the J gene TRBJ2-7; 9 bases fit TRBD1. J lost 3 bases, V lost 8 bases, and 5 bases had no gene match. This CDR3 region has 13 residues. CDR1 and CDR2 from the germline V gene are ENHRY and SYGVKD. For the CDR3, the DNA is TGTGCCATCGGATGGGACAGGGTCTACGAGCAGTACTTC. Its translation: CAIGWDRVYEQYF.

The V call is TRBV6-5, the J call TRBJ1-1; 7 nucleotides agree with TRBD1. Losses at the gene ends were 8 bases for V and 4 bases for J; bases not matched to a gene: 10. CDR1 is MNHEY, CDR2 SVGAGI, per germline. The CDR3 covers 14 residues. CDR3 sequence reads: CASGDRVGSTEAFF. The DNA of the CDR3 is TGTGCCAGCGGAGACAGGGTAGGTTCCACTGAAGCTTTCTTT.

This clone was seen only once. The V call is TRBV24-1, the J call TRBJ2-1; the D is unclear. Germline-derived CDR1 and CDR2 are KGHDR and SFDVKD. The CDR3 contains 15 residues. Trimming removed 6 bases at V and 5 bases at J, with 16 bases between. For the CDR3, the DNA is TGTGCCACCAGTTCGATTACTCCTGGAGACAATGAGCAGTTCTTC. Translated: CATSSITPGDNEQFF.

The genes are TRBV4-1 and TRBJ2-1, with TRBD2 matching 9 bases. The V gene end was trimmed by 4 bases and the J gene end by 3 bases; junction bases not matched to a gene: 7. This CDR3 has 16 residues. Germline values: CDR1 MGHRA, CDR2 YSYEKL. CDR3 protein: CASSLISGSRYNEQFF. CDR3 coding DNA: TGCGCCAGCAGCCTGATTAGCGGGAGTCGCTACAATGAGCAGTTCTTC.

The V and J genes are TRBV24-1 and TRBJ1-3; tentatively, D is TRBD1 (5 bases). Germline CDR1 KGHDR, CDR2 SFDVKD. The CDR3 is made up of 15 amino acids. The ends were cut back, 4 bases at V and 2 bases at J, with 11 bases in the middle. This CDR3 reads CATSDATETGNTIYF. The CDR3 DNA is TGTGCCACCAGTGACGCGACAGAGACTGGAAACACCATATATTTT.

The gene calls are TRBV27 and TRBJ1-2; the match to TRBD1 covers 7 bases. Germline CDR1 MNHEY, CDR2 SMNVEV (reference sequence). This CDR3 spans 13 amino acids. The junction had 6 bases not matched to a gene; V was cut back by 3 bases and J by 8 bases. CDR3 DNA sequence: TGTGCCAGCAGTTTGGGCAGGGGGGGAGGCTACACCTTC. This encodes CASSLGRGGGYTF.

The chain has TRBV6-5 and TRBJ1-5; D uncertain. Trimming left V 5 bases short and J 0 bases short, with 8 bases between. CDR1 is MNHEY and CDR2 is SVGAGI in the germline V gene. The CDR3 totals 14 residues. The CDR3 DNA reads TGTGCCAGCAGTCCCCGGCATAGCAATCAGCCCCAGCATTTT. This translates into CASSPRHSNQPQHF.

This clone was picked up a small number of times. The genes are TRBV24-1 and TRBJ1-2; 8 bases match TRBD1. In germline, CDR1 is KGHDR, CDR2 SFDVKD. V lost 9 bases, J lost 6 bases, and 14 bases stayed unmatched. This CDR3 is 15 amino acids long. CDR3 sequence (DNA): TGTGCCACCTCGGACAGGGCAGGTGGTCCGGATGGCTACACCTTC. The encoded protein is CATSDRAGGPDGYTF.

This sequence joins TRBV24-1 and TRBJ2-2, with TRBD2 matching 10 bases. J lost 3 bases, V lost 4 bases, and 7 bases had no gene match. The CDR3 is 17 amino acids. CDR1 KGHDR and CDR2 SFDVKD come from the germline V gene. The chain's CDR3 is CATSDHLAGDYTGELFF. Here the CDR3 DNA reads TGTGCCACCAGTGACCATCTAGCGGGAGACTACACCGGGGAGCTGTTTTTT.

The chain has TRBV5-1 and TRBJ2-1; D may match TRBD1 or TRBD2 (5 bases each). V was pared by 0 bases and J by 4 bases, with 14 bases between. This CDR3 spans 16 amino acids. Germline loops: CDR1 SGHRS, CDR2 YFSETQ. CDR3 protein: CASSLVFSGPYNEQFF. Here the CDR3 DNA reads TGCGCCAGCAGCTTGGTCTTTTCGGGACCTTACAATGAGCAGTTCTTC.